The rows below give T cell receptor beta chains drawn from one sample of a study of cytomegalovirus exposure and HLA in healthy donors. Clones were sequenced by immunoSEQ multiplex PCR, and TCRdb holds only the in-frame ones, with some missing. Among about 130,000 clones listed, about 80% were seen once. Input material: PBMCs. All receptors derive from a human donor in good health. The CDR3 runs from the conserved cysteine through the conserved F or W. D genes are given only for firm matches. Some rows have no size entry. The others give once, few or many, or a class for an expanded clone.

NA | TRBJ2-7 | TRBV6-5 | NA | CASSYGGTGWDEQYF | TGTGCCAGCAGTTACGGCGGGACCGGGTGGGACGAGCAGTACTTC
NA | TRBJ2-1 | TRBV5-5 | NA | CASSLAVVPRPGDEQFF | TGTGCCAGCAGCTTGGCCGTGGTCCCCCGGCCGGGGGATGAGCAGTTCTTC
TRBD1 | TRBJ2-7 | TRBV27 | few | CASTDWEDRVHSYEQYF | TGTGCCAGCACTGATTGGGAGGACAGGGTTCACTCCTACGAGCAGTACTTC
NA | TRBJ2-1 | TRBV12-5 | NA | CASGFKEDEQFF | TGTGCTAGTGGTTTTAAAGAGGATGAGCAGTTCTTC
TRBD1 | TRBJ1-5 | TRBV15 | NA | CATSWDRYSNQPQHF | TGTGCCACCTCCTGGGACAGATATAGCAATCAGCCCCAGCATTTT
NA | TRBJ1-2 | TRBV7-8 | NA | CASSQGTVNYGYTF | TGTGCCAGCAGCCAGGGGACCGTTAACTATGGCTACACCTTC
NA | TRBJ2-1 | TRBV5-1 | NA | CASTVQGGNEQFF | TGCGCCAGCACGGTGCAGGGTGGAAATGAGCAGTTCTTC
NA | TRBJ1-4 | TRBV27 | NA | CASSDWGGNEKLFF | TGTGCCAGCAGTGATTGGGGGGGTAATGAAAAACTGTTTTTT
TRBD2 | TRBJ2-1 | TRBV11-3 | NA | CASSHREGEANEQFF | TGTGCCAGCAGCCACCGGGAGGGGGAGGCAAATGAGCAGTTCTTC
NA | TRBJ1-5 | TRBV7-3 | few | CATRHHSNQPQHF | TGTGCCACCAGACACCATAGCAATCAGCCCCAGCATTTT
TRBD1 | TRBJ2-5 | TRBV27 | NA | CASSFGGQGATQYF | TGTGCCAGCAGTTTCGGGGGACAGGGCGCGACCCAGTACTTC
NA | TRBJ1-1 | TRBV6-1 | NA | CASRYTGEAFF | TGTGCCAGCAGGTATACAGGTGAAGCTTTCTTT
TRBD1 | TRBJ2-2 | TRBV2 | once | CASGYPRQGERTGELFF | TGTGCCAGCGGCTACCCAAGGCAGGGGGAAAGAACCGGGGAGCTGTTTTTT
NA | TRBJ1-5 | TRBV28 | NA | CASSFNRNHQPQHF | TGTGCCAGCAGTTTTAACAGGAACCATCAGCCCCAGCATTTT
NA | TRBJ2-2 | TRBV18 | NA | CASSETGELFF | TGTGCCAGCTCAGAGACCGGGGAGCTGTTTTTT
TRBD1 | TRBJ1-1 | TRBV10-3 | few | CAISPRTGGVGTEAFF | TGTGCCATCAGTCCTAGGACAGGGGGCGTTGGGACTGAAGCTTTCTTT
TRBD1 | TRBJ2-7 | TRBV10-3 | NA | CAIRGDRSYEQYF | TGTGCCATCAGGGGGGACAGATCCTACGAGCAGTACTTC
NA | TRBJ2-3 | TRBV9 | NA | CASSVRAGFGADTQYF | TGTGCCAGCAGCGTTCGTGCGGGATTCGGGGCAGATACGCAGTATTTT
NA | TRBJ2-7 | TRBV10-3 | NA | CAISESIAGFGSYEQYF | TGTGCCATCAGTGAGTCGATTGCGGGTTTTGGCTCCTACGAGCAGTACTTC
NA | TRBJ1-3 | TRBV4-1 | NA | CASSQVTYWGGDTIYF | TGCGCCAGCAGCCAAGTCACTTATTGGGGGGGGGACACCATATATTTT
NA | TRBJ1-4 | TRBV28 | few | CASSADSVGEKLFF | TGTGCCAGCAGTGCGGACAGCGTAGGGGAAAAACTGTTTTTT
NA | TRBJ1-3 | TRBV6-1 | few | CASSEDRPRARNF | TGTGCCAGCAGTGAAGACAGGCCCAGGGCTAGGAATTTT
NA | TRBJ2-6 | TRBV7-8 | NA | CASSSQGGGANVLTF | TGTGCCAGCAGCTCCCAGGGGGGCGGGGCCAACGTCCTGACTTTC
NA | TRBJ1-1 | TRBV9 | once | CASSPLTGVGTEAFF | TGTGCCAGCAGCCCGTTGACCGGAGTGGGCACTGAAGCTTTCTTT
NA | TRBJ2-1 | TRBV12-5 | once | CASGWTGRVNEQFF | TGTGCTAGTGGTTGGACAGGGAGGGTCAATGAGCAGTTCTTC
NA | TRBJ1-6 | TRBV28 | NA | CASSLTPDRANSPLHF | TGTGCCAGCAGTTTAACTCCCGACAGAGCAAATTCACCCCTCCACTTT
NA | TRBJ2-3 | TRBV4-1 | NA | CASSQVGSTEYTDTQYF | TGCGCCAGCAGCCAAGTCGGTTCGACAGAGTACACAGATACGCAGTATTTT
NA | TRBJ2-5 | TRBV5-1 | NA | CASSLVIAETQYF | TGCGCCAGCAGCTTGGTCATAGCAGAGACCCAGTACTTC
NA | TRBJ1-2 | TRBV27 | NA | CASRPEGDLANYGYTF | TGTGCCAGCAGACCTGAGGGGGACCTTGCTAACTATGGCTACACCTTC
NA | TRBJ2-7 | TRBV27 | NA | CASSLGTPTYEQYF | TGTGCCAGCAGTTTAGGGACACCCACCTACGAGCAGTACTTC
NA | TRBJ1-2 | TRBV28 | few | CASSLTEAYYGYTF | TGTGCCAGCAGTTTGACAGAAGCTTACTATGGCTACACCTTC
NA | TRBJ1-5 | TRBV28 | NA | CASSTRINQPQHF | TGTGCCAGCAGTACCAGGATCAATCAGCCCCAGCATTTT
TRBD1 | TRBJ2-5 | TRBV10-1 | NA | CASSEFRTGGVETQYF | TGCGCCAGCAGTGAGTTCCGGACAGGGGGTGTGGAGACCCAGTACTTC
NA | TRBJ2-2 | TRBV5-4 | NA | CASAPGGVWTGELFF | TGTGCCAGCGCGCCTGGGGGCGTTTGGACCGGGGAGCTGTTTTTT
TRBD2 | TRBJ2-5 | TRBV9 | NA | CASSVDSGGVETQYF | TGTGCCAGCAGCGTAGACTCGGGGGGGGTCGAGACCCAGTACTTC